The clone carrying this TCR beta chain was counted ten times or more. Its antigen is unknown. Deletions cut 4 bases from V and 1 base from J, with 9 bases between. The germline V gene has CDR1 SGHTA and CDR2 FQGTGA. The CDR3 is 14 residues long. Under the authors' procedure: Counts of TCRs in each sample centred on a median of approximately 100,000 and extended from approximately 25,000 to 650,000. In TCRdb, the RACE reads were re-called with MiXCR into one record per CDR3 protein. TCRdb's processing, not the authors', yielded these V and J calls. This table has approximately 84,000 distinct CDR3 sequences, 10% appearing once. This entry is derived from a study of human T cells and chemical hapten exposure. General study findings and limits: DPC sensitization did not alter TCRs above 1 in 1000 frequency. Counts of expanded TCRs (at PT1) showed a positive correlation with patch test score.

Indicated time point: patch test 2, 6 weeks after DPC sensitization. This sample's treatment: therapeutic diphenylcyclopropenone sensitization with weekly scalp DPC. Donors, patients with alopecia ranging from 18 to 70 years old and judged suitable for DPC, provided samples. Sample: whole blood, taken in connection with sensitization to the hapten diphenylcyclopropenone (DPC). This chain joins TRBV7-3 and TRBJ2-3, with a tentative D call TRBD2 (5 bases). This TCR derives from a woman aged 25 to 45 with alopecia areata. Some clones in this sample may be carry-over from other donors' samples. CDR3 sequence (DNA): TGTGCCAGCAGCTCGGGGTATGGCACAGATACGCAGTATTTT. Its protein product is CASSSGYGTDTQYF. Based on the CDR3 plus reference TRBV7-3 and TRBJ2-3, the full variable domain is GAGVSQTPSNKVTEKGKYVELRCDPISGHTALYWYRQSLGQGPEFLIYFQGTGAADDSGLPNDRFFAVRPEGSVSTLKIQRTERGDSAVYLCASSSGYGTDTQYFGPGTRLTVL.